These T cell receptor beta chains were read from a single sample in a study of cytomegalovirus exposure and HLA in healthy donors. Generated by immunoSEQ multiplex PCR, the TCRdb table keeps only in-frame clones and is missing some. The profile covers roughly 100,000 clones, with approximately 78% appearing a single time and around 1.5% taken by the ten largest. Sequenced material: PBMCs. All receptors come from a woman aged 40 to 55 in good health and CMV-seronegative. Each CDR3 is given with its conserved first and last residue. The D gene is left open where the match is weak. The listing skips clone size in some rows; elsewhere it reads once, few, many or a size class.

cdr3_nt	cdr3_aa	j_call	v_call	cdr3_length	d_call	clone_size
TGCGCCAGCAGCCAAGCTCGGACTAGCGGGGCCTACGAGCAGTACTTC	CASSQARTSGAYEQYF	TRBJ2-7	TRBV4-3	16	TRBD2	NA
TGTGCCAGCAGCCAAGGCGGAGCGGTTGTCGAGACCCAGTACTTC	CASSQGGAVVETQYF	TRBJ2-5	TRBV11-3	15	NA	once
TGTGCCATCAGTCCAGCGGATGCGGGGGCTTCCTACGAGCAGTACTTC	CAISPADAGASYEQYF	TRBJ2-7	TRBV10-3	16	NA	NA
TGTGCCAGCAGCTTGGGGACTAGCGGGAGGGGGTTCGATGAGCAGTTCTTC	CASSLGTSGRGFDEQFF	TRBJ2-1	TRBV5-4	17	TRBD2	NA
TGCGCCAGCAGCCATCAAGCGGGAGGAAAGAGTGAGCAGTTCTTC	CASSHQAGGKSEQFF	TRBJ2-1	TRBV4-3	15	TRBD2	once
TGTGCCAGCAGCTTAGGCGGGACTAGCGGGAGGAGGGAGACCCAGTACTTC	CASSLGGTSGRRETQYF	TRBJ2-5	TRBV7-2	17	TRBD2	NA
TGTGCCAGCAGTTTAGGGCAGCTCTCTGGAAACACCATATATTTT	CASSLGQLSGNTIYF	TRBJ1-3	TRBV28	15	NA	NA
TGTGCCAGCAGCCAAGGGACAGCTGGAAACACCATATATTTT	CASSQGTAGNTIYF	TRBJ1-3	TRBV14	14	NA	NA
TGTGCCAGTAGGGGACTAAAAGATACGCAGTATTTT	CASRGLKDTQYF	TRBJ2-3	TRBV28	12	TRBD2	few
TGTGCCAGCAGTTTATTGCAGGGGGAGACAGATACGCAGTATTTT	CASSLLQGETDTQYF	TRBJ2-3	TRBV28	15	TRBD1	NA
TGTGCCAGCAGCTTGGGACTAGCGGGGACCACAGATACGCAGTATTTT	CASSLGLAGTTDTQYF	TRBJ2-3	TRBV7-2	16	TRBD2	NA
TGTGCCAGCAGCGGGGAGGTAGCGGGAGAGGCCAAAAACATTCAGTACTTC	CASSGEVAGEAKNIQYF	TRBJ2-4	TRBV7-9	17	TRBD2	NA
TGTGCCAGCAGCTCCTTAGCGGGACTGGGAGGTGAGCAGTTCTTC	CASSSLAGLGGEQFF	TRBJ2-1	TRBV7-9	15	TRBD2	NA
TGCGCCAGCAGCTTAGGGACAGGGAACAATCAGCCCCAGCATTTT	CASSLGTGNNQPQHF	TRBJ1-5	TRBV5-1	15	TRBD1	NA
TGTGCCAGCAGCCAAAGTCTATCGACAAGGAACACTGAAGCTTTCTTT	CASSQSLSTRNTEAFF	TRBJ1-1	TRBV6-6	16	NA	NA
TGCGCCAGCAGCCAAGATTGGGAGGGCCCTAGCGGGAGAGGGGAGACCCAGTACTTC	CASSQDWEGPSGRGETQYF	TRBJ2-5	TRBV4-1	19	TRBD2	NA
TGTGCCAGCAGCTTAGAAAGTTTCGGGGGATTAGGTGGAGAGACCCAGTACTTC	CASSLESFGGLGGETQYF	TRBJ2-5	TRBV13	18	NA	NA
TGCAGCGCTCTCCGACAGGGCTCCGAGCAGTACTTC	CSALRQGSEQYF	TRBJ2-7	TRBV29-1	12	TRBD1	NA
TGTGCCAGCTCCCCGAACTATGGCTACACCTTC	CASSPNYGYTF	TRBJ1-2	TRBV6-6	11	NA	few
TGTGCCAGCAGTTACGATGTAGGGGGGGCGTATGGCTACACCTTC	CASSYDVGGAYGYTF	TRBJ1-2	TRBV6-5	15	NA	NA
TGTGCCAGCAGCTTCTTTGGGCAGGGGGCGAATGGCTACACCTTC	CASSFFGQGANGYTF	TRBJ1-2	TRBV5-5	15	TRBD1	NA
TGTGCCAGCAGCTTAGGTAGCGGGAGTAGTCTCGAGCAGTACTTC	CASSLGSGSSLEQYF	TRBJ2-7	TRBV7-2	15	TRBD2	NA